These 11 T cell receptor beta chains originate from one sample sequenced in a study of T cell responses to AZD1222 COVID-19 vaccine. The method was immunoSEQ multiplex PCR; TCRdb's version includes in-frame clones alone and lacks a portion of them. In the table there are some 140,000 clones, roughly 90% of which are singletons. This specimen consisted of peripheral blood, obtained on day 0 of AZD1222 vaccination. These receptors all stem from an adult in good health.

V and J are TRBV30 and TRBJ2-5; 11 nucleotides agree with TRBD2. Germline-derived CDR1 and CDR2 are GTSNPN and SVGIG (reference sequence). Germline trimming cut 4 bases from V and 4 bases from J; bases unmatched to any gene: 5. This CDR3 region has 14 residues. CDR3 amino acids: CAWTGLAGGETQYF. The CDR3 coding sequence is TGTGCCTGGACAGGCCTAGCGGGAGGAGAGACCCAGTACTTC.

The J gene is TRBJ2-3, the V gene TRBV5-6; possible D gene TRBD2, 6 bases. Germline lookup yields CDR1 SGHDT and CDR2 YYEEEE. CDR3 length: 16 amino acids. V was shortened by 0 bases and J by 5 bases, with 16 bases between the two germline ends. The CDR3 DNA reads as TGTGCCAGCAGCTTGGCCGGAGGGGCGCAGATAGATACGCAGTATTTT. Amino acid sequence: CASSLAGGAQIDTQYF.

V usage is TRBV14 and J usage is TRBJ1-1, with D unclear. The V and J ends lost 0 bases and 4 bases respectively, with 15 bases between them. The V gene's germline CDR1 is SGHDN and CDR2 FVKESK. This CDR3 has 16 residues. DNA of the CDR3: TGTGCCAGCAGCCAAGATCATCCGCGGTTGGGCACTGAAGCTTTCTTT. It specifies CASSQDHPRLGTEAFF.

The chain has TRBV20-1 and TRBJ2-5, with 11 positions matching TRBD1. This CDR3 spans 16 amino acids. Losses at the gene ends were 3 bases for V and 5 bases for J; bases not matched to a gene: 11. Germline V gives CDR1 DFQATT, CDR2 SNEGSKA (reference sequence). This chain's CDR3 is CSASGQGALVRETQYF. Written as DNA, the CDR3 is TGCAGTGCTAGTGGACAGGGGGCTTTGGTTAGGGAGACCCAGTACTTC.

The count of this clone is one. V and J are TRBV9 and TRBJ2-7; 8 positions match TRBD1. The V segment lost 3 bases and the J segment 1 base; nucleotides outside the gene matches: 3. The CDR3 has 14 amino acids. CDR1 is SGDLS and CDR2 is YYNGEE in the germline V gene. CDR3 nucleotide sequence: TGTGCCAGCAGCGCCGGGGACAGGTCCTACGAGCAGTACTTC. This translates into CASSAGDRSYEQYF.

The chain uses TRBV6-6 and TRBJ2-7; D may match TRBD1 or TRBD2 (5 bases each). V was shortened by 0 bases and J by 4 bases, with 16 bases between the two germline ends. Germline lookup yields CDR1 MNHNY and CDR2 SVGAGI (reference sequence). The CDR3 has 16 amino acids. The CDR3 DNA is TGTGCCAGCAGTTACTCGACCCCGGGACCCACTTACGAGCAGTACTTC. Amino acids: CASSYSTPGPTYEQYF.

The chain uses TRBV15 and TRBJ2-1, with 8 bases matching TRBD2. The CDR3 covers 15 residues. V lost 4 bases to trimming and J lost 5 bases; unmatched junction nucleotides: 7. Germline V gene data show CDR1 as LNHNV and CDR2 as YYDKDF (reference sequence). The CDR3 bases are TGTGCCACCAGCACCGGGACTAGGAGGGACAATGAGCAGTTCTTC. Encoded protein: CATSTGTRRDNEQFF.

As DNA, the CDR3 is TGCGCCAGCAGCGTGGACAGGGGGCGGTACGAGCAGTACTTC. It codes for CASSVDRGRYEQYF. The chain has TRBV5-1 and TRBJ2-7; 11 bases align to TRBD1. CDR3 length equals 14 residues. V lost 4 bases to trimming and J lost 4 bases; unmatched junction nucleotides: 4. Germline CDR1 reads SGHRS; CDR2 reads YFSETQ. The full variable domain, its missing parts supplied by reference TRBV5-1 and TRBJ2-7, is KAGVTQTPRYLIKTRGQQVTLSCSPISGHRSVSWYQQTPGQGLQFLFEYFSETQRNKGNFPGRFSGRQFSNSRSEMNVSTLELGDSALYLCASSVDRGRYEQYFGPGTRLTVT.

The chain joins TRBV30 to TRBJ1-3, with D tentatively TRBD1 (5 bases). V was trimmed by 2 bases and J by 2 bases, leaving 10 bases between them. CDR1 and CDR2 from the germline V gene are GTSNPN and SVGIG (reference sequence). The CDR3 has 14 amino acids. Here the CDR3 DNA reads TGTGCCTGGAGTTCTGGAGGGGCTGGAAACACCATATATTTT. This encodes CAWSSGGAGNTIYF.

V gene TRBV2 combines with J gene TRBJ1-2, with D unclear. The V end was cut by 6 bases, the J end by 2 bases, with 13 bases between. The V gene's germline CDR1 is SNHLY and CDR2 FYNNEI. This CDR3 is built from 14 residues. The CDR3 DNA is TGTGCCAGCAGCAGAGAGGGCTGGAACTATGGCTACACCTTC. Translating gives CASSREGWNYGYTF. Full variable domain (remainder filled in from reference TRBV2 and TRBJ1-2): EPEVTQTPSHQVTQMGQEVILRCVPISNHLYFYWYRQILGQKVEFLVSFYNNEISEKSEIFDDQFSVERPDGSNFTLKIRSTKLEDSAMYFCASSREGWNYGYTFGSGTRLTVV.

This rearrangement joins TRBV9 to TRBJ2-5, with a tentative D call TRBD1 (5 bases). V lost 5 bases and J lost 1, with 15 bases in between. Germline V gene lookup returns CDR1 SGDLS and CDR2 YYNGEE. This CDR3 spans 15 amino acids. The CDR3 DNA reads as TGTGCCAGCAGTCGTCGGCAGGGCGGCCAAGAGACCCAGTACTTC. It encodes CASSRRQGGQETQYF. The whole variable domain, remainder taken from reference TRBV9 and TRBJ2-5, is DSGVTQTPKHLITATGQRVTLRCSPRSGDLSVYWYQQSLDQGLQFLIQYYNGEERAKGNILERFSAQQFPDLHSELNLSSLELGDSALYFCASSRRQGGQETQYFGPGTRLLVL.